The T cell receptor beta chain under discussion was sequenced for a study of T cell responses to AZD1222 COVID-19 vaccine. Study conclusions and caveats: The sample set comprised mostly white British donors with more females, and clonal diversity was possibly underestimated. Baseline seropositives among AZD1222 recipients totaled only five to seven. The repertoires were collected only after the peak T cell response.

Comments on this clone: Its antigen is undetermined.

TCRdb's copy holds only in-frame clones and misses some; the assay was immunoSEQ multiplex PCR. The data contain some 170,000 clones, around 89% of them seen just once; the ten biggest clones take up roughly 4%. The receptor was isolated from an adult who received the MenACWY meningococcal vaccine as a control. The sequenced sample was peripheral blood, obtained 28 days after the second dose of the MenACWY control vaccine.

The CDR3 DNA follows: TGTGCCAGCAGTTACTCGACCTTAGCGCGGGAGCAGTACTTC. Its translation is CASSYSTLAREQYF. The rearrangement links TRBV6-2 or TRBV6-3 to TRBJ2-7; D may be TRBD2 (5 bases). The length of the CDR3 is 14 residues. Germline V CDR1 and CDR2: MNHEY, SVGEGT. The V and J ends lost 0 bases and 7 bases respectively, with 13 bases between them.